This TCR beta chain was captured in a study of T cell repertoires in cytomegalovirus infection. About the study: Based on public TCR beta signatures, there were indications of CMV infection and of a matching HLA type. Findings and caveats of the study: CMV carriers with the relevant HLA were identified by cumulative public TCR beta family frequency. In two of eight donors, the top clonotype was HLA-C-restricted CMV-specific.

Each CDR3 protein gets one entry after TCRdb re-called the reads with MiXCR. The repertoire includes some 800,000 distinct CDR3 sequences, roughly 29% of them detected once, and around 14% sits in the top ten. The length of the CDR3 is 18 residues. Trimming removed 1 base from V and 2 bases from J, with 18 bases in between. The germline V gene encodes CDR1 SGHAT and CDR2 FQNNGV. To note about this clonotype: The antigen remains undetermined.

The specimen was cultured CD8+ T cells from PBMCs, collected from culture after CMV antigen stimulation. V and J are TRBV11-2 and TRBJ1-3, with a possible D match to TRBD1 (5 bases). The TCR sequence derives from a human donor in good health (CMV status not recorded). Some clones in this sample may be carry-over from other donors' samples. Written as DNA, the CDR3 is TGTGCCAGCAGCTTAGCTCTGGGGCCGATCTCCCCTGGAAACACCATATATTTT. Its protein is CASSLALGPISPGNTIYF.